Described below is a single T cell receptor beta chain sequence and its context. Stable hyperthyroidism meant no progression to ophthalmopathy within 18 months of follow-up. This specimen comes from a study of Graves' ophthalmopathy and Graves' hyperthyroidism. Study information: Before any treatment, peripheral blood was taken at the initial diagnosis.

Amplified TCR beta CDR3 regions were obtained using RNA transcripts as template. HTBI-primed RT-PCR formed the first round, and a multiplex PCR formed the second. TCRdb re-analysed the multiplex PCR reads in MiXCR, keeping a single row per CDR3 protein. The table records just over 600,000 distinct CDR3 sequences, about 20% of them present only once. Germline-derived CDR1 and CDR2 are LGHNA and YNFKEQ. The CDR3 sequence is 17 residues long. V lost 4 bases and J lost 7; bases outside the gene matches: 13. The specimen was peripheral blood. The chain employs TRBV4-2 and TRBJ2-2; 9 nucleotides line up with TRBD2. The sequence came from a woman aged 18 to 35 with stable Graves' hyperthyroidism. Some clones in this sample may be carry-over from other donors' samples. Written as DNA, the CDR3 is TGTGCCAGCAGCCCAGCCGGCGCGGGGGGGCGAGTCGGGGAGCTGTTTTTT. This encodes CASSPAGAGGRVGELFF.